Listed below are T cell receptor beta chains from one sample, sequenced in a study of STAT5B mutations in CD4+ large granular lymphocyte leukemia. Sequencing was performed with immunoSEQ multiplex PCR; in TCRdb, only in-frame clones are kept and a portion is missing. The table lists around 31,000 clones, 65% to 75% of them singletons. The sample taken for sequencing was CD4+ T cells from blood buffy coats. The receptors were gathered from a human donor in good health. The CDR3 runs from the conserved cysteine through the conserved F or W. The D gene is left open where the match is weak. For some rows the clone size is stated as once, few or many, or as a class when expanded; others skip it.

j_call: TRBJ2-7
clone_size: NA
d_call: NA
v_call: TRBV5-6
cdr3_nt: TGTGCCAGCAGCCTCGGGCCCAGATACGAGCAGTACTTC
cdr3_aa: CASSLGPRYEQYF

j_call: TRBJ1-2
clone_size: NA
d_call: NA
v_call: TRBV7-9
cdr3_nt: TGTGCCAGCAGCAATAACTATGGCTACACCTTC
cdr3_aa: CASSNNYGYTF

j_call: TRBJ2-3
clone_size: NA
d_call: TRBD1
v_call: TRBV5-4
cdr3_nt: TGTGCCAGCAGCCTCGGACAGGGGGCTAGCACAGATACGCAGTATTTT
cdr3_aa: CASSLGQGASTDTQYF

j_call: TRBJ1-4
clone_size: few
d_call: TRBD1
v_call: TRBV6-5
cdr3_nt: TGTGCCAGCAGTTACTCGGGACAGGGGGAAAAACTGTTTTTT
cdr3_aa: CASSYSGQGEKLFF

j_call: TRBJ2-3
clone_size: few
d_call: NA
v_call: TRBV5-1
cdr3_nt: TGCGCCAGCAGCCCGCCAAGGGCAGGCACCACAGATACGCAGTATTTT
cdr3_aa: CASSPPRAGTTDTQYF

j_call: TRBJ2-5
clone_size: NA
d_call: TRBD1
v_call: TRBV4-3
cdr3_nt: TGCGCCAGCAGCCTCGACAGGGAAGAGACCCAGTACTTC
cdr3_aa: CASSLDREETQYF

j_call: TRBJ2-5
clone_size: NA
d_call: NA
v_call: TRBV18
cdr3_nt: TGTGCCAGCTCACCGAGTCTTGAGACCCAGTACTTC
cdr3_aa: CASSPSLETQYF

j_call: TRBJ2-3
clone_size: NA
d_call: NA
v_call: TRBV5-1
cdr3_nt: TGCGCCAGCAGCTCCGGGGACCCACCCCCAGATACGCAGTATTTT
cdr3_aa: CASSSGDPPPDTQYF

j_call: TRBJ2-3
clone_size: NA
d_call: NA
v_call: TRBV4-1
cdr3_nt: TGCGCCAGCAGCCAAGAATGGGCAGGGGCAGATACGCAGTATTTT
cdr3_aa: CASSQEWAGADTQYF

j_call: TRBJ1-1
clone_size: once
d_call: TRBD1
v_call: TRBV7-9
cdr3_nt: TGTGCCAGCAGCTACATCAGGGGGCTAAGCACTGAAGCTTTCTTT
cdr3_aa: CASSYIRGLSTEAFF

j_call: TRBJ1-1
clone_size: NA
d_call: NA
v_call: TRBV7-6
cdr3_nt: TGTGCCAGCAGCGCCGGGGGGGGTAACACTGAAGCTTTCTTT
cdr3_aa: CASSAGGGNTEAFF

j_call: TRBJ2-1
clone_size: once
d_call: NA
v_call: TRBV19
cdr3_nt: TGTGCCAGTAGGGACTATCTCAATGAGCAGTTCTTC
cdr3_aa: CASRDYLNEQFF

j_call: TRBJ2-1
clone_size: NA
d_call: TRBD2
v_call: TRBV11-3
cdr3_nt: TGTGCCAGCAGCTTAGGGGTCATTGGCGGGAGTGGTAATGAGCAGTTCTTC
cdr3_aa: CASSLGVIGGSGNEQFF

j_call: TRBJ2-2
clone_size: NA
d_call: TRBD1
v_call: TRBV7-2
cdr3_nt: TGTGCCAGCAGCTACTCACAGGGGCGTCACGGGGAGCTGTTTTTT
cdr3_aa: CASSYSQGRHGELFF

j_call: TRBJ1-1
clone_size: few
d_call: NA
v_call: TRBV7-9
cdr3_nt: TGTGCCAGCAGCCCCATCTCAGGGGCGGAAGCTTTCTTT
cdr3_aa: CASSPISGAEAFF

j_call: TRBJ1-4
clone_size: NA
d_call: NA
v_call: TRBV30
cdr3_nt: TGTGCCTGGAGTGTAGGGGTTGAAAAACTGTTTTTT
cdr3_aa: CAWSVGVEKLFF

j_call: TRBJ1-1
clone_size: once
d_call: NA
v_call: TRBV28
cdr3_nt: TGTGCCAGCAGCTGGGCCCTCGGAAACACTGAAGCTTTCTTT
cdr3_aa: CASSWALGNTEAFF

j_call: TRBJ2-7
clone_size: once
d_call: TRBD2
v_call: TRBV7-9
cdr3_nt: TGTGCCAGCAGCCCACGCACTAGCGGTTCCACTCACGAGCAGTACTTC
cdr3_aa: CASSPRTSGSTHEQYF

j_call: TRBJ1-6
clone_size: NA
d_call: NA
v_call: TRBV7-9
cdr3_nt: TGTGCCAGCAGCTTAGTTATGGGGTCGGGTTCACCCCTCCACTTT
cdr3_aa: CASSLVMGSGSPLHF

j_call: TRBJ2-5
clone_size: NA
d_call: TRBD2
v_call: TRBV7-2
cdr3_nt: TGTGCCAGCAGCCCCTCCTTAGCGGGACATGGGGAGACCCAGTACTTC
cdr3_aa: CASSPSLAGHGETQYF

j_call: TRBJ1-6
clone_size: NA
d_call: NA
v_call: TRBV7-2
cdr3_nt: TGTGCCAGCAGTTGGAGTAATTCACCCCTCCACTTT
cdr3_aa: CASSWSNSPLHF

j_call: TRBJ1-2
clone_size: NA
d_call: NA
v_call: TRBV6-5
cdr3_nt: TGTGCCAGCAGTTACCTGGGGGGCACTAACTATGGCTACACCTTC
cdr3_aa: CASSYLGGTNYGYTF

j_call: TRBJ2-7
clone_size: NA
d_call: TRBD1
v_call: TRBV6-6
cdr3_nt: TGTGCCAGCAGTTACCCTGGGACAGGGACCTACGAGCAGTACTTC
cdr3_aa: CASSYPGTGTYEQYF

j_call: TRBJ2-3
clone_size: NA
d_call: NA
v_call: TRBV2
cdr3_nt: TGTGCCAGCGGGCATGCCCTTTATACGCAGTATTTT
cdr3_aa: CASGHALYTQYF

j_call: TRBJ2-1
clone_size: NA
d_call: TRBD2
v_call: TRBV18
cdr3_nt: TGTGCCAGCTCACCTGGACTAGCGGGGAGGAATGAGCAGTTCTTC
cdr3_aa: CASSPGLAGRNEQFF

j_call: TRBJ1-2
clone_size: NA
d_call: NA
v_call: TRBV4-1
cdr3_nt: TGCGCCAGCAGCTACGGGACAACCGCTAACTATGGCTACACCTTC
cdr3_aa: CASSYGTTANYGYTF

j_call: TRBJ2-3
clone_size: once
d_call: NA
v_call: TRBV14
cdr3_nt: TGTGCCAGCAGCCAGCGCGGGGCCCGGTCGGATACGCAGTATTTT
cdr3_aa: CASSQRGARSDTQYF

j_call: TRBJ1-2
clone_size: NA
d_call: NA
v_call: TRBV5-1
cdr3_nt: TGCGCCAGCAGCCGGTATACAACGGGGGGGTATGGCTACACCTTC
cdr3_aa: CASSRYTTGGYGYTF

j_call: TRBJ2-1
clone_size: NA
d_call: NA
v_call: TRBV2
cdr3_nt: TGTGCCAGCAGTGATAAGCTAGCGTGGAATGAGCAGTTCTTC
cdr3_aa: CASSDKLAWNEQFF

j_call: TRBJ1-1
clone_size: few
d_call: TRBD1
v_call: TRBV6-4
cdr3_nt: TGTGCCAGCTCTAGGACAGGGGGCACTGAAGCTTTCTTT
cdr3_aa: CASSRTGGTEAFF

j_call: TRBJ2-3
clone_size: NA
d_call: NA
v_call: TRBV5-5
cdr3_nt: TGTGCCAGCAGCTTGGCAGCGAGCACAGATACGCAGTATTTT
cdr3_aa: CASSLAASTDTQYF

j_call: TRBJ1-5
clone_size: NA
d_call: NA
v_call: TRBV28
cdr3_nt: TGTGCCAGCAGTTTATGGGGGATTAGTTCCATTCAGCCCCAGCATTTT
cdr3_aa: CASSLWGISSIQPQHF

j_call: TRBJ2-2
clone_size: NA
d_call: TRBD2
v_call: TRBV2
cdr3_nt: TGTGCCAGCAGCCCGCGGGGGGGGCAGACCGGGGAGCTGTTTTTT
cdr3_aa: CASSPRGGQTGELFF

j_call: TRBJ2-3
clone_size: NA
d_call: TRBD2
v_call: TRBV18
cdr3_nt: TGTGCCAGCTCACCCCCCGGGACTAGCGTGGCAGATACGCAGTATTTT
cdr3_aa: CASSPPGTSVADTQYF

j_call: TRBJ2-5
clone_size: NA
d_call: NA
v_call: TRBV11-3
cdr3_nt: TGTGCCAGCAGCGCAGACCAGCTCGACGAGACCCAGTACTTC
cdr3_aa: CASSADQLDETQYF

j_call: TRBJ2-3
clone_size: NA
d_call: TRBD1
v_call: TRBV7-2
cdr3_nt: TGTGCCAGCAGCTCGACAGGGCGCACAGATACGCAGTATTTT
cdr3_aa: CASSSTGRTDTQYF

j_call: TRBJ2-3
clone_size: NA
d_call: TRBD2
v_call: TRBV4-3
cdr3_nt: TGCGCCAGCAGCCAAGAGAGGCCGTCGGGAGGGTCAGATACGCAGTATTTT
cdr3_aa: CASSQERPSGGSDTQYF

j_call: TRBJ1-1
clone_size: NA
d_call: NA
v_call: TRBV10-3
cdr3_nt: TGTGCCATCAGTATGACCGGCACCACTGAAGCTTTCTTT
cdr3_aa: CAISMTGTTEAFF

j_call: TRBJ1-2
clone_size: NA
d_call: TRBD1
v_call: TRBV4-1
cdr3_nt: TGCGCCAGCAGCCAAGAGACAGGGGTTGGCTACACCTTC
cdr3_aa: CASSQETGVGYTF

j_call: TRBJ2-2
clone_size: NA
d_call: NA
v_call: TRBV28
cdr3_nt: TGTGCCAGCAGTTTATTGGGGGTTGACGGGGAGCTGTTTTTT
cdr3_aa: CASSLLGVDGELFF

j_call: TRBJ2-1
clone_size: NA
d_call: TRBD2
v_call: TRBV11-2
cdr3_nt: TGTGCCAGCGGGCAATCGGGAGGTTACAATGAGCAGTTCTTC
cdr3_aa: CASGQSGGYNEQFF

j_call: TRBJ1-1
clone_size: NA
d_call: TRBD1
v_call: TRBV7-2
cdr3_nt: TGTGCCAGCAGCCCCGGACAGGGGTATACTGAAGCTTTCTTT
cdr3_aa: CASSPGQGYTEAFF